This passage covers 12 T cell receptor beta chains from one sample sequenced in a study of T-cell reconstitution after alpha-beta-depleted transplantation in children. As it was prepared, the TCRbeta library received unique molecular identifiers. From the PCR reads, TCRdb called clonotypes with MiXCR, one entry per CDR3 protein. The sample holds around 180,000 distinct CDR3 sequences; 11% are singletons and the top ten take less than 15%. The material sequenced was PBMCs, taken before TCRalphabeta/CD19-depleted stem cell transplant. Receptor source: a boy aged 2 to 10 with acute myeloid leukemia, due to receive a stem cell transplant.

Concerning this clonotype itself: A read error may explain this, as a much larger clone is one base away. A read error is likely, as this CDR3 ends without the conserved phenylalanine or tryptophan. This rearrangement joins TRBV29-1 to TRBJ2-3; 11 nucleotides align to TRBD2. Germline-derived CDR1 and CDR2 are SQVTM and ANQGSEA. V gave up 8 bases and J gave up 6 bases; unmatched junction bases: 7. The CDR3 loop spans 13 amino acids. The CDR3 region has the DNA TGCAGCCATCTAGCGGGGGGATCGGATACGCAGTATTAT. Encoded protein: CSHLAGGSDTQYY.

This clonotype was seen many times. The V and J genes are TRBV2 and TRBJ2-3, with D possibly matching TRBD1 (5 bases). There are 13 residues in the CDR3. Germline CDR1 and CDR2: SNHLY and FYNNEI. Trimming stripped 3 bases from V and 2 bases from J, with 6 bases between. CDR3 loop: CASSEDNTDTQYF. The DNA of the CDR3 is TGTGCCAGCAGTGAGGACAACACAGATACGCAGTATTTT.

In this sample, this clonotype turned up a few times. The chain carries TRBV29-1 and TRBJ1-2; D gene unclear. The V and J ends lost 0 bases and 0 bases respectively, with 14 bases between them. The CDR3 is 16 amino acids. From germline, CDR1 is SQVTM and CDR2 ANQGSEA. CDR3 sequence: CSVEDPTGRPNYGYTF. CDR3 coding DNA: TGCAGCGTTGAAGATCCGACCGGGAGGCCTAACTATGGCTACACCTTC.

In its sample, this clonotype was seen many times. The genes are TRBV20-1 and TRBJ2-7, with no clear D. Trimming removed 6 bases at V and 4 bases at J, with 10 bases between. The germline gives CDR1 DFQATT, CDR2 SNEGSKA (reference sequence). The CDR3 is made up of 11 amino acids. In nucleotides, the CDR3 is TGCAGTGCCGGACCACAATACGAGCAGTACTTC. This encodes CSAGPQYEQYF.

This clonotype was counted only a few times. The V gene is TRBV13, the J gene TRBJ2-2; D is ambiguous. V lost 8 bases, J lost 5 bases, and 12 bases lay in between. This CDR3 comprises 13 residues. The germline V gene has CDR1 PRHDT and CDR2 FYEKMQ (reference sequence). CDR3 sequence: CASVRKRTGELFF. CDR3 DNA sequence: TGTGCCAGCGTAAGAAAACGGACCGGGGAGCTGTTTTTT.

This clonotype was picked up a small number of times. The CDR3 loop reads CASSPGGEDTQYF. The CDR3 DNA reads TGTGCCAGCTCACCCGGGGGTGAAGATACGCAGTATTTT. The rearrangement uses TRBV18 and TRBJ2-3; weak D call: TRBD2 (6 bases). The CDR3 totals 13 residues. CDR1 and CDR2 from the germline V gene are KGHSH and LQKENI. Trimming stripped 3 bases from V and 5 bases from J, with 9 bases between.

This clonotype showed up many times. The chain has TRBV28 and TRBJ2-1, with D uncertain. The CDR3 totals 12 residues. V lost 6 bases to trimming and J lost 8 bases, with 11 bases between them. Germline CDR1 reads MDHEN; CDR2 reads SYDVKM. CDR3: CASSPLRYEQFF. In DNA, the CDR3 is TGTGCCAGCAGCCCCCTAAGGTATGAGCAGTTCTTC.

This clonotype was picked up many times. The chain uses TRBV7-3 and TRBJ2-1; D uncertain. Germline V gives CDR1 SGHTA, CDR2 FQGTGA. The CDR3 is 13 residues long. V was cut by 4 bases and J by 6 bases, with 10 bases left in between. CDR3 residues: CASSSVLGNEQFF. In DNA form, the CDR3 reads TGTGCCAGCAGCTCCGTACTTGGCAATGAGCAGTTCTTC.

This clonotype was counted many times. The chain carries TRBV20-1 and TRBJ2-2, with TRBD2 identical over 8 bases. V shed 5 bases, J shed 3 bases, and the junction held 8 bases outside the gene matches. Germline V CDR1 and CDR2: DFQATT, SNEGSKA (reference sequence). This CDR3 contains 15 residues. CDR3 coding DNA: TGCAGTGCTCAAAGCGGGAGAACCGACACCGGGGAGCTGTTTTTT. Protein: CSAQSGRTDTGELFF.

This clonotype was seen repeatedly, ten times or more. This chain links TRBV7-9 with TRBJ2-1; a weak D match, TRBD2 (5 bases). Looked up from germline, CDR1 is SEHNR and CDR2 is FQNEAQ (reference sequence). The CDR3 covers 14 residues. V lost 6 bases to trimming and J lost 8 bases, with 17 bases between them. CDR3 nucleotides: TGTGCCAGCAGTCGTGCCACGGGGTCGGATGAGCAGTTCTTC. This encodes CASSRATGSDEQFF.

This clonotype was recorded at least ten times. The J gene is TRBJ2-7, the V gene TRBV27, with D tentatively TRBD1 (6 bases). CDR1 MNHEY and CDR2 SMNVEV come from the germline V gene (reference sequence). The CDR3 has 13 residues. V lost 5 bases to trimming and J lost 6 bases, with 14 bases between them. CDR3 sequence reads: CASSTRQVGEQYF. CDR3 nucleotide sequence: TGTGCCAGCAGTACTCGACAGGTTGGCGAGCAGTACTTC.

This clonotype appeared a few times. The rearrangement uses TRBV10-2 and TRBJ2-7, with 13 bases lining up with TRBD2. The CDR3 length is 17 residues. Germline values: CDR1 WSHSY, CDR2 SAAADI. The ends lost 2 bases at V and 0 bases at J; junction bases unmatched: 4. For the CDR3, the DNA is TGCGCCAGCAGTGAGCCCGGACTAGCGGGGGACTCCTACGAGCAGTACGTC. Protein product: CASSEPGLAGDSYEQYV.